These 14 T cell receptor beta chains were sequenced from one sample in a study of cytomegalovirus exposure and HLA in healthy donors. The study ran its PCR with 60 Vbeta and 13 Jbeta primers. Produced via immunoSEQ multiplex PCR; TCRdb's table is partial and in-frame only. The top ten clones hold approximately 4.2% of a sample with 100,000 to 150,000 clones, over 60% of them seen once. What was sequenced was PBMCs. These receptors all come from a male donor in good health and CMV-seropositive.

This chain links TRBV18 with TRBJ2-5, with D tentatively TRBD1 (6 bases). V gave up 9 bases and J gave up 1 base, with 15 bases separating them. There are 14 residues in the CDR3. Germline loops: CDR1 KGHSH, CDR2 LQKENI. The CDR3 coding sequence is TGTGCCAGTTCAGCAACAGGGTTCCAAGAGACCCAGTACTTC. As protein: CASSATGFQETQYF.

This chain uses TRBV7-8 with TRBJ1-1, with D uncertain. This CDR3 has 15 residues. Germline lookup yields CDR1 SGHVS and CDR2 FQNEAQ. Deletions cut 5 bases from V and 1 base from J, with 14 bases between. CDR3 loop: CASSVTQVPNTEAFF. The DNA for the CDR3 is TGTGCCAGCAGCGTTACCCAGGTCCCGAACACTGAAGCTTTCTTT.

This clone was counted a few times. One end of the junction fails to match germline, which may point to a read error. CDR3 region: CAWKVIVASSGANGLTF. DNA for the CDR3: TGTGCCTGGAAAGTGATCGTGGCGAGCTCTGGGGCCAACGGCCTGACTTTC. J is TRBJ2-6 and V is TRBV30; perhaps TRBD1 as D (5 bases). Germline V lookup: CDR1 GTSNPN, CDR2 SVGIG (reference sequence). This CDR3 contains 17 residues.

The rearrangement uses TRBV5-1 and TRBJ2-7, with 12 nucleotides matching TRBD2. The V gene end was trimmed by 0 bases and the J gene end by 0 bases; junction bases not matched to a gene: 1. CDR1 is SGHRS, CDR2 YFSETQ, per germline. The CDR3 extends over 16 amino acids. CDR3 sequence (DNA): TGCGCCAGCAGCTTGGAGACTAGCGGGGGCTCCTACGAGCAGTACTTC. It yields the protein CASSLETSGGSYEQYF.

The CDR3 spells CASSRPGTSAILNEQFF. The CDR3 nucleotides are TGTGCCAGCAGCCGACCTGGGACTAGCGCGATCCTCAATGAGCAGTTCTTC. The V and J genes are TRBV27 and TRBJ2-1; TRBD2 agrees at 10 bases. V shed 6 bases, J shed 6 bases, and the junction held 14 bases outside the gene matches. CDR1 MNHEY and CDR2 SMNVEV come from the germline V gene (reference sequence). The CDR3 is 17 residues long.

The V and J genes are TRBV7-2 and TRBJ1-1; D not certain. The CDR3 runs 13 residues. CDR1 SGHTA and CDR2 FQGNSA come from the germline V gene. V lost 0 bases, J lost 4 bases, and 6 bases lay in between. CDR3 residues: CASSLAFSTEAFF. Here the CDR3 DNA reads TGTGCCAGCAGCTTAGCTTTTAGCACTGAAGCTTTCTTT. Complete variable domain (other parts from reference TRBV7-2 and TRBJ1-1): GAGVSQSPSNKVTEKGKDVELRCDPISGHTALYWYRQSLGQGLEFLIYFQGNSAPDKSGLPSDRFSAERTGGSVSTLTIQRTQQEDSAVYLCASSLAFSTEAFFGQGTRLTVV.

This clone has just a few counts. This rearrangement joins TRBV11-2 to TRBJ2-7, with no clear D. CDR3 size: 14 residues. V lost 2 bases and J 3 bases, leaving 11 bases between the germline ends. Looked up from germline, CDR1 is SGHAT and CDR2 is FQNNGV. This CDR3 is CASSLTDTFYEQYF. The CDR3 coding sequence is TGTGCCAGCAGCTTAACCGACACTTTCTACGAGCAGTACTTC. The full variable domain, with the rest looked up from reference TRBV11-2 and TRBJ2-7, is EAGVAQSPRYKIIEKRQSVAFWCNPISGHATLYWYQQILGQGPKLLIQFQNNGVVDDSQLPKDRFSAERLKGVDSTLKIQPAKLEDSAVYLCASSLTDTFYEQYFGPGTRLTVT.

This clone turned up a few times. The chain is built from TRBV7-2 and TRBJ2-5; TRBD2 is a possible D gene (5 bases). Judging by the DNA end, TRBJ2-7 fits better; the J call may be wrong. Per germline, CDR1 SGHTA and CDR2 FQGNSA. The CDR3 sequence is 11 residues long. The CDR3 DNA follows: TGTGCCAGCAGCGACTACTACGAGCAGTACTTC. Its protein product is CASSDYYEQYF.

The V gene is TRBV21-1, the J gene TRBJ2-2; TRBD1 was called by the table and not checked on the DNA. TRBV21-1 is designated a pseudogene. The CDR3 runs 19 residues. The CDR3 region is CASSKSDRETSANTGELFF. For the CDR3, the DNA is TGTGCCAGCAGCAAAAGTGACAGGGAGACCTCCGCGAACACCGGGGAGCTGTTTTTT.

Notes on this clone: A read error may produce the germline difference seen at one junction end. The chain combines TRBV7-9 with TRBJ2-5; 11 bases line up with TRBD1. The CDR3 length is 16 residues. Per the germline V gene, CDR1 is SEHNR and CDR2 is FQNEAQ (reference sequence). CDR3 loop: CSSSLGTGGFEETQYF. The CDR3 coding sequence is TGTTCCAGCAGCCTCGGGACAGGGGGATTTGAGGAGACCCAGTACTTC.

The CDR3 region is CASSLGLAGIAGELFF. CDR3 in DNA: TGTGCCAGCAGCTTAGGGCTAGCGGGAATAGCCGGGGAGCTGTTTTTT. V gene TRBV7-8 combines with J gene TRBJ2-2, with TRBD2 matching 9 bases. There are 16 residues in the CDR3. Per the germline V gene, CDR1 is SGHVS and CDR2 is FQNEAQ. J was trimmed by 6 bases and V by 1 base; bases with no gene match: 6. The complete variable domain, with remaining parts taken from reference TRBV7-8 and TRBJ2-2, reads GAGVSQSPRYKVAKRGQDVALRCDPISGHVSLFWYQQALGQGPEFLTYFQNEAQLDKSGLPSDRFFAERPEGSVSTLKIQRTQQEDSAVYLCASSLGLAGIAGELFFGEGSRLTVL.

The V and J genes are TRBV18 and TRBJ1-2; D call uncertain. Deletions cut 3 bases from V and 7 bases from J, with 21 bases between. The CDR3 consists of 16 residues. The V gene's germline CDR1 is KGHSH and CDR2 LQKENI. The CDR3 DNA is TGTGCCAGCTCACCTAACGGTCCCGGAAGTTCAGGTGGCTACACCTTC. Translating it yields CASSPNGPGSSGGYTF.

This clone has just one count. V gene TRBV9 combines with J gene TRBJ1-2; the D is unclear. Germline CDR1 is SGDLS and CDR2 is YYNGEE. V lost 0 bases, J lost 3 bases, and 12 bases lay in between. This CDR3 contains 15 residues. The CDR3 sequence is CASSVGAGGDYGYTF. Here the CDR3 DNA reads TGTGCCAGCAGCGTAGGGGCAGGAGGAGACTATGGCTACACCTTC.

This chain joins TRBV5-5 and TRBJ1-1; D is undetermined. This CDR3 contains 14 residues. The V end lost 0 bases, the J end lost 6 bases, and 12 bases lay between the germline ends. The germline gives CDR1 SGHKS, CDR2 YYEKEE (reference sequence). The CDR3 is CASSLVGGIAEAFF. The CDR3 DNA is TGTGCCAGCAGCTTGGTCGGAGGGATCGCTGAAGCTTTCTTT.